The 8 T cell receptor beta chains below all came from one sample that was sequenced in a study of cytomegalovirus exposure and HLA in healthy donors. The PCR employed 60 Vbeta primers together with 13 Jbeta primers. The repertoire was sequenced with immunoSEQ multiplex PCR; TCRdb's copy has only in-frame clones and lacks some. The table includes hundreds of thousands of clones, around 80% detected once. Sequencing was performed on PBMCs. Receptors were obtained from a man aged 18 to 35 in good health and CMV-seronegative.

The chain carries TRBV9 and TRBJ2-1, with TRBD2 matching over 11 bases. The V gene's germline CDR1 is SGDLS and CDR2 YYNGEE. The CDR3 has 16 amino acids. V was clipped by 4 bases and J by 6 bases; unmatched bases: 9. CDR3 protein: CASSRTLAGGLNEQFF. The CDR3 DNA reads as TGTGCCAGCAGCCGAACTCTAGCGGGAGGTCTCAATGAGCAGTTCTTC.

The chain couples TRBV11-3 to TRBJ2-3; D is unresolved. The J call may be in error: the DNA end matches TRBJ1-5 better. The CDR3 length is 17 residues. The germline CDR1 and CDR2 sequences are SGHNT and YENEEA. The CDR3, as DNA: TGTGCCAGCAGCAACGGAGCGGGAGGGCCGGGGAGGGATACGCAGCATTTT. This translates into CASSNGAGGPGRDTQHF.

The V and J genes are TRBV7-6 and TRBJ2-7, with 7 bases fitting TRBD1. Looked up from germline, CDR1 is SGHVS and CDR2 is FNYEAQ. After removal of 0 bases from V and 6 bases from J, the junction contained 5 bases not matched to a gene. The CDR3 contains 14 residues. The CDR3 loop reads CASSLAGTAPEQYF. The CDR3 DNA sequence: TGTGCCAGCAGCTTAGCAGGGACAGCGCCCGAGCAGTACTTC.

The chain is built from TRBV30 and TRBJ2-1; 7 bases align to TRBD2. Germline loops: CDR1 GTSNPN, CDR2 SVGIG (reference sequence). Losses at the gene ends were 8 bases for V and 8 bases for J; bases not matched to a gene: 6. The CDR3 contains 11 residues. CDR3 sequence reads: CATGAGYEQFF. The CDR3 DNA follows: TGTGCCACCGGAGCGGGATATGAGCAGTTCTTC.

The gene calls are TRBV11-2 and TRBJ2-7; D gene uncertain. In germline, CDR1 is SGHAT, CDR2 FQNNGV. V lost 4 bases, J lost 2 bases, and 6 bases lay in between. The CDR3 runs 12 residues. The CDR3 region has the DNA TGTGCCAGCAGCTCCTCTACCTACGAGCAGTACTTC. Its protein product is CASSSSTYEQYF.

The V gene is TRBV5-1, the J gene TRBJ1-1; no clear D gene. The germline CDR1 and CDR2 sequences are SGHRS and YFSETQ. This CDR3 spans 14 amino acids. Trimming removed 0 bases from V and 0 bases from J, with 6 bases in between. For the CDR3, the DNA is TGCGCCAGCAGCTTGGGTCAAATGAACACTGAAGCTTTCTTT. This codes for CASSLGQMNTEAFF.

J is TRBJ2-2 and V is TRBV23-1; D perhaps matches TRBD1 (6 bases). TRBV23-1 is classed as an ORF, of uncertain function. The CDR3 consists of 14 residues. V lost 9 bases to trimming and J lost 5 bases, with 16 bases between them. Here the CDR3 reads CARAPTGPTGELFF. CDR3 bases: TGCGCCAGGGCCCCGACAGGCCCTACCGGGGAGCTGTTTTTT.

J is TRBJ1-3 and V is TRBV7-9; D is ambiguous. Trimming removed 1 base from V and 2 bases from J, with 9 bases in between. This CDR3 has 15 amino acids. Germline V gene sequence: CDR1 SEHNR, CDR2 FQNEAQ (reference sequence). The CDR3 sequence: CASSLVIGAGNTIYF. CDR3 DNA sequence: TGTGCCAGCAGCTTAGTGATAGGAGCTGGAAACACCATATATTTT.